These 13 T cell receptor beta chains share one sample of origin, sequenced in a study of Ad26.COV2.S vaccination and SARS-CoV-2 variants. Treatment denoted: 15 to 20 received Ad26.COV2.S at low or high dose, single or two shots; roughly five received placebo; per-sample allocation not given. Specimen acquisition occurred on day 63 following the initial vaccine or placebo injection. Some clones are missing from TCRdb's copy, which holds only in-frame ones; the method was immunoSEQ multiplex PCR. The table lists over 200,000 clones, approximately 87% of them singletons. This specimen consisted of peripheral blood, obtained in a trial of Ad26.COV2.S vaccine versus placebo. These receptors were taken from a person between 18 and 65 years old who received the Ad26.COV2.S COVID-19 vaccine or a placebo.

This chain links TRBV9 with TRBJ2-7; a weak D match, TRBD1 (6 bases). Trimming took off 0 bases at V and 0 bases at J, with 10 bases between the two ends. This CDR3 has 15 amino acids. Germline V gives CDR1 SGDLS, CDR2 YYNGEE. For the CDR3, the DNA is TGTGCCAGCAGCGTAGGAGCAGGGGCCTCCTACGAGCAGTACTTC. This sequence encodes CASSVGAGASYEQYF.

This chain connects TRBV25-1 to TRBJ2-3, with 7 positions matching TRBD1. The trim removed 5 bases at V and 2 bases at J, leaving 10 bases unmatched. Germline V gene lookup returns CDR1 MGHDK and CDR2 SYGVNS. The CDR3 runs to 16 residues. The CDR3 region is CASSPIGTATTDTQYF. CDR3 sequence (DNA): TGTGCCAGCAGTCCAATCGGGACAGCAACCACAGATACGCAGTATTTT.

The chain has TRBV28 and TRBJ1-3, with TRBD1 matching over 8 bases. Trimming took 5 bases from V and 3 from J; bases not matched to a gene: 9. Germline assignment: CDR1 MDHEN and CDR2 SYDVKM. The CDR3 loop spans 16 amino acids. This chain's CDR3 is CASSIEPGQVGNTIYF. The CDR3 DNA reads TGTGCCAGCAGTATCGAACCGGGACAGGTTGGAAACACCATATATTTT.

This sequence joins TRBV6-6 and TRBJ2-6; 7 bases line up with TRBD1. The CDR3 covers 15 residues. The V segment lost 10 bases and the J segment 4 bases; nucleotides outside the gene matches: 10. The V gene's germline CDR1 is MNHNY and CDR2 SVGAGI (reference sequence). DNA of the CDR3: TGTGCCACTTCCGAGGGGGCGCCAGGGGCCAACGTCCTGACTTTC. This sequence encodes CATSEGAPGANVLTF.

The rearrangement links TRBV7-3 to TRBJ2-6, with a possible D match to TRBD1 (6 bases). The CDR3 sequence is 16 residues long. V was cut by 2 bases and J by 1 base, with 9 bases left in between. Germline CDR1 and CDR2: SGHTA and FQGTGA. CDR3 in amino acids: CASSLPGASGANVLTF. Here the CDR3 DNA reads TGTGCCAGCAGCTTACCAGGGGCATCTGGGGCCAACGTCCTGACTTTC.

The rearrangement uses TRBV27 and TRBJ1-2; 10 nucleotides line up with TRBD1. The CDR3 has 14 amino acids. Per the germline V gene, CDR1 is MNHEY and CDR2 is SMNVEV (reference sequence). The V segment lost 3 bases and the J segment 3 bases; nucleotides outside the gene matches: 1. The CDR3: CASSLGTGDYGYTF. The CDR3 coding sequence is TGTGCCAGCAGTTTGGGGACAGGGGACTATGGCTACACCTTC.

The chain couples TRBV14 to TRBJ2-1; tentatively, D is TRBD1 (6 bases). Germline assignment: CDR1 SGHDN and CDR2 FVKESK. Trimming removed 3 bases at V and 9 bases at J, with 9 bases between. The CDR3 length is 12 residues. The CDR3 nucleotides are TGTGCCAGCAGCCAGACAGGTCTTGAGCAGTTCTTC. Protein product: CASSQTGLEQFF.

The chain combines TRBV19 with TRBJ2-7; D uncertain. Deletions cut 4 bases from V and 5 bases from J, with 18 bases between. The CDR3 is made up of 15 amino acids. Per germline, CDR1 LNHDA and CDR2 SQIVND (reference sequence). Here the CDR3 reads CASSRTSNSPHEQYF. The CDR3 DNA reads TGTGCCAGTAGTAGAACCAGTAATTCTCCCCACGAGCAGTACTTC.

Here the CDR3 reads CASSQFYEQYF. CDR3 DNA sequence: TGTGCCAGCAGTCAATTTTACGAGCAGTACTTC. V gene TRBV6-2 or TRBV6-3 combines with J gene TRBJ2-7; D call uncertain. Germline assignment: CDR1 MNHEY and CDR2 SVGEGT. Deletions cut 5 bases from V and 4 bases from J, with 6 bases between. The CDR3 is 11 amino acids.

This chain connects TRBV5-4 to TRBJ2-7; 7 positions match TRBD1. Losses at the gene ends were 4 bases for V and 1 base for J; bases not matched to a gene: 11. The CDR3 contains 16 residues. The germline V gene encodes CDR1 SGHNT and CDR2 YYREEE (reference sequence). CDR3 sequence: CASSPNPTGSSYEQYF. The CDR3 coding sequence is TGTGCCAGCAGCCCTAACCCGACAGGGTCTTCCTACGAGCAGTACTTC.

This clone occurred a few times. V gene TRBV5-1 combines with J gene TRBJ2-5; D is perhaps TRBD2 (5 bases). In germline, CDR1 is SGHRS, CDR2 YFSETQ. CDR3 length: 14 residues. V was clipped by 5 bases and J by 5 bases, with 16 bases between them. The CDR3 bases are TGCGCCAGCAGTGAGGGATCGGGGTGGGAGACCCAGTACTTC. Translated, it gives CASSEGSGWETQYF.

The gene calls are TRBV28 and TRBJ2-7; 13 bases are shared with TRBD2. This CDR3 has 17 residues. Germline V gives CDR1 MDHEN, CDR2 SYDVKM. The V and J ends lost 6 bases and 1 base, in that order; junction bases with no gene match: 9. Here the CDR3 DNA reads TGTGCCAGCAGCCGCGGACTAGCGGGAGCGAGTTCCTACGAGCAGTACTTC. Encoded protein: CASSRGLAGASSYEQYF. The whole variable domain, filled in from reference TRBV28 and TRBJ2-7, reads DVKVTQSSRYLVKRTGEKVFLECVQDMDHENMFWYRQDPGLGLRLIYFSYDVKMKEKGDIPEGYSVSREKKERFSLILESASTNQTSMYLCASSRGLAGASSYEQYFGPGTRLTVT.

The V call is TRBV3-1 (or the pseudogene TRBV3-2), the J call TRBJ2-2; 9 positions match TRBD2. The CDR3 spans 17 residues. The junction had 9 bases not matched to a gene; V was cut back by 2 bases and J by 5 bases. Germline-derived CDR1 and CDR2 are LGHDT and YNNKEL (reference sequence). DNA for the CDR3: TGTGCCAGCAGCCAACCCCGGGGACTAGCTGGGACCGGGGAGCTGTTTTTT. This encodes CASSQPRGLAGTGELFF.